This section outlines one TCR beta chain sequence together with its context. The record originates from a study of blood T cell repertoires in COVID-19. Deletions cut 4 bases from V and 5 bases from J, with 14 bases between. The CDR3 is 13 amino acids. Germline V gene lookup returns CDR1 SQVTM and CDR2 ANQGSEA. The data were produced by immunoSEQ multiplex PCR, yet TCRdb's version contains in-frame clones alone and is incomplete. The sample contains around 260,000 clones, around four fifths of which appear only once. This receptor was identified in a man between 60 and 70 years old with acute or convalescent COVID-19. V is TRBV29-1 and J is TRBJ1-1; unclear D gene. Sequencing used peripheral blood. As DNA, the CDR3 is TGCAGCGTTGGGGAGATCTTCGAGACTGAAGCTTTCTTT. It translates to CSVGEIFETEAFF.